This TCR beta chain stems from a study of T cells in Graves' hyperthyroidism and ophthalmopathy. The sample holds many counts of this clonotype. This CDR3 spans 13 amino acids. The V gene lost 5 bases and the J gene lost 2 bases, with 11 bases spanning the gap. Germline CDR1 reads SQVTM; CDR2 reads ANQGSEA. TCR beta CDR3 regions were amplified from RNA transcripts. Primed by the HTBI set, a first-round RT-PCR was run on the TCR CDR3. From the multiplex PCR reads, TCRdb called clonotypes with MiXCR, one entry per CDR3 protein. The profile shows about 590,000 distinct CDR3 sequences, approximately 14% of them singletons. Hyperthyroidism patients were newly diagnosed, had disease duration under 2 months, and were aged 18 to 65 years.

The chain couples TRBV29-1 to TRBJ2-3; perhaps TRBD1 as D (6 bases). Source material: blood. This TCR was sampled from a woman aged 25 to 39 with Graves' hyperthyroidism. CDR3 region: CSVIRQATDTQYF. The CDR3 nucleotides are TGCAGCGTTATTAGACAGGCCACAGATACGCAGTATTTT.